Sequencing of this T cell receptor beta chain was carried out in a study of blood T cells in healthy people across ages. The wider study: About one barcoded beta molecule was captured per two T cells (by template switching).

With a J-beta primer mix and a sample-barcoded 5' primer, a second PCR ran about 7 to 12 cycles. TCRdb redid the calling of the 5' RACE reads with MiXCR, one entry per CDR3 protein. The repertoire holds about 1.8 million distinct CDR3 sequences, with roughly 50% as singletons. In the case of this clonotype: Its target is not known. The junction does not match germline at one end; this may be a read error.

Study-level points and caveats: The fall in TCR beta diversity per million T cells was roughly linear with age. Estimates based on one million T cells were treated as lower bounds. TCR beta diversity was tightly associated with the proportion of naive T cells.

CDR3 size: 14 residues. Per germline, CDR1 KGHSH and CDR2 LQKENI. This clonotype was obtained from a woman in her thirties or forties in good health. Source material: blood. V usage is TRBV18 and J usage is TRBJ1-6; TRBD1 is a possible D gene (6 bases). The CDR3 region is CVSSPTGYNSPLHF. CDR3 nucleotide sequence: TGTGTCAGCTCACCGACAGGATATAATTCACCCCTCCACTTT.